The rows below give T cell receptor beta chains drawn from one sample of a study of cytomegalovirus exposure and HLA in healthy donors. Only in-frame clones appear in the TCRdb table, and some are missing; sequencing was by immunoSEQ multiplex PCR. Of approximately 160,000 clones listed, approximately 91% are singletons. The sequenced sample consisted of PBMCs. These receptors all come from a woman under 30 in good health and CMV-seropositive. The CDR3 runs from the conserved cysteine through the conserved F or W. The order of the fields is J gene, V gene, D gene, clone size, CDR3 DNA, CDR3 protein. The D gene is left open where the match is weak. Rows may omit the clone size; those that give it use once, few, many or a size class.

j_gene: TRBJ2-5
v_gene: TRBV7-2
d_gene: TRBD2
abundance: once
CDR3nt: TGTGCCAGCAGCCCTAGGGGGCTAGCGGGAGAGGAGACCCAGTACTTC
CDR3aa: CASSPRGLAGEETQYF

j_gene: TRBJ1-5
v_gene: TRBV28
d_gene: NA
abundance: few
CDR3nt: TGTGCCAGCAGTTACGACAGGCGCAATCAGCCCCAGCATTTT
CDR3aa: CASSYDRRNQPQHF

j_gene: TRBJ2-3
v_gene: TRBV30
d_gene: NA
abundance: NA
CDR3nt: TGTGCCTGGAATCGGGACACCAGCACAGATACGCAGTATTTT
CDR3aa: CAWNRDTSTDTQYF

j_gene: TRBJ2-5
v_gene: TRBV5-4
d_gene: TRBD2
abundance: NA
CDR3nt: TGTGCCAGCGGTTCCAGATCTAGCGGGGGGAAAGAGACCCAGTACTTC
CDR3aa: CASGSRSSGGKETQYF

j_gene: TRBJ2-1
v_gene: TRBV4-3
d_gene: TRBD2
abundance: NA
CDR3nt: TGCGCCAGCAGCCAAGATTTGGCCCTAGCGGCCAACAATGAGCAGTTCTTC
CDR3aa: CASSQDLALAANNEQFF

j_gene: TRBJ2-1
v_gene: TRBV18
d_gene: TRBD1
abundance: NA
CDR3nt: TGTGCCAGCTCACCACCCACAGGGGGCTCCTACAATGAGCAGTTCTTC
CDR3aa: CASSPPTGGSYNEQFF

j_gene: TRBJ1-1
v_gene: TRBV11-2
d_gene: TRBD1
abundance: NA
CDR3nt: TGTGCCAGCAGCTTAACAGGGGGAAGCACTGAAGCTTTCTTT
CDR3aa: CASSLTGGSTEAFF

j_gene: TRBJ1-1
v_gene: TRBV6-6
d_gene: TRBD1
abundance: NA
CDR3nt: TGTGCCAGCAGTTTCCAGGGGGTAAACACTGAAGCTTTCTTT
CDR3aa: CASSFQGVNTEAFF

j_gene: TRBJ2-7
v_gene: TRBV5-1
d_gene: TRBD2
abundance: NA
CDR3nt: TGCGCCAGCAGCTTGCGCCCGGGACTAGCGGGAGACGAGCAGTACTTC
CDR3aa: CASSLRPGLAGDEQYF

j_gene: TRBJ2-5
v_gene: TRBV18
d_gene: TRBD1
abundance: NA
CDR3nt: TGTGCCAGCTCACATGGACAGGTACAAGAGACCCAGTACTTC
CDR3aa: CASSHGQVQETQYF

j_gene: TRBJ2-7
v_gene: TRBV5-1
d_gene: NA
abundance: once
CDR3nt: TGCGCCAGCAGCTTGGAGGCGGCCCCCTACGAGCAGTACTTC
CDR3aa: CASSLEAAPYEQYF

j_gene: TRBJ2-1
v_gene: TRBV7-9
d_gene: NA
abundance: NA
CDR3nt: TGTGCCAGCAGCTCAAGCGGCGGCTCCTACAATGAGCAGTTCTTC
CDR3aa: CASSSSGGSYNEQFF

j_gene: TRBJ1-1
v_gene: TRBV5-1
d_gene: NA
abundance: few
CDR3nt: TGCGCCAGCAGCTTGGACAGCCCCAAGAACACTGAAGCTTTCTTT
CDR3aa: CASSLDSPKNTEAFF

j_gene: TRBJ2-7
v_gene: TRBV5-1
d_gene: NA
abundance: NA
CDR3nt: TGCGCCAGCAGCTTGAGTCGGGGGAGTCCCTCCTACGAGCAGTACTTC
CDR3aa: CASSLSRGSPSYEQYF

j_gene: TRBJ1-1
v_gene: TRBV7-6
d_gene: NA
abundance: NA
CDR3nt: TGTGCCAGCAGCCCTAGCGCCAGTGGGGCTGAAGCTTTCTTT
CDR3aa: CASSPSASGAEAFF

j_gene: TRBJ1-5
v_gene: TRBV30
d_gene: NA
abundance: NA
CDR3nt: TGTGCCTGGAGTACTAGAGGAAATCAGCCCCAGCATTTT
CDR3aa: CAWSTRGNQPQHF

j_gene: TRBJ1-2
v_gene: TRBV30
d_gene: TRBD1
abundance: NA
CDR3nt: TGTGCCTGGAGTCGATCCGGGACAGAAATGACCTACACCTTC
CDR3aa: CAWSRSGTEMTYTF

j_gene: TRBJ1-1
v_gene: TRBV19
d_gene: TRBD1
abundance: NA
CDR3nt: TGTGCCAGTAGTTCTGGACAGGGGATGAACACTGAAGCTTTCTTT
CDR3aa: CASSSGQGMNTEAFF

j_gene: TRBJ2-6
v_gene: TRBV4-3
d_gene: TRBD2
abundance: NA
CDR3nt: TGCGCCAGCAGCCAGAGCGGGGTATTTGGGTCTGGGGCCAACGTCCTGACTTTC
CDR3aa: CASSQSGVFGSGANVLTF

j_gene: TRBJ2-7
v_gene: TRBV29-1
d_gene: TRBD1
abundance: NA
CDR3nt: TGCAGCGTTGGGGACAGGGGGGACGAGCAGTACTTC
CDR3aa: CSVGDRGDEQYF

j_gene: TRBJ2-3
v_gene: TRBV6-4
d_gene: TRBD2
abundance: NA
CDR3nt: TGTGCCAGCAGTGAGAGTAGCGGGAGCACAGATACGCAGTATTTT
CDR3aa: CASSESSGSTDTQYF

j_gene: TRBJ1-4
v_gene: TRBV7-2
d_gene: TRBD1
abundance: NA
CDR3nt: TGTGCCAGCAGCCCCCGACAGGGGGGGTACGAAAAACTGTTTTTT
CDR3aa: CASSPRQGGYEKLFF

j_gene: TRBJ2-7
v_gene: TRBV6-1
d_gene: NA
abundance: once
CDR3nt: TGTGCCAGCAGTGCTTCCGGGACTGGGCAGCAGTACTTC
CDR3aa: CASSASGTGQQYF

j_gene: TRBJ2-4
v_gene: TRBV30
d_gene: NA
abundance: NA
CDR3nt: TGTGCCTGGAGTGTGGGGACTGGCAAAAACATTCAGTACTTC
CDR3aa: CAWSVGTGKNIQYF

j_gene: TRBJ1-5
v_gene: TRBV2
d_gene: TRBD1
abundance: few
CDR3nt: TGTGCCAGCACACCATGGACAGGGGGCCTTAATCAGCCCCAGCATTTT
CDR3aa: CASTPWTGGLNQPQHF

j_gene: TRBJ2-7
v_gene: TRBV15
d_gene: TRBD1
abundance: NA
CDR3nt: TGTGCCACCAGCAGAGGGGGACAGGGCTACGAGCAGTACTTC
CDR3aa: CATSRGGQGYEQYF

j_gene: TRBJ2-5
v_gene: TRBV5-1
d_gene: TRBD1
abundance: NA
CDR3nt: TGCGCCAGCAGCTCCGGGACAGGGGGGATATTGGAGACCCAGTACTTC
CDR3aa: CASSSGTGGILETQYF

j_gene: TRBJ2-3
v_gene: TRBV5-6
d_gene: NA
abundance: once
CDR3nt: TGTGCCAGCAGTAGAGGGATCCAAACGGGAAAAACAGATACGCAGTATTTT
CDR3aa: CASSRGIQTGKTDTQYF

j_gene: TRBJ1-5
v_gene: TRBV10-3
d_gene: TRBD1
abundance: NA
CDR3nt: TGTGCCATCAGTGCTACCGGGACAGGGGATTCATCCAGTACCCAGCATTTT
CDR3aa: CAISATGTGDSSSTQHF

j_gene: TRBJ1-2
v_gene: TRBV5-6
d_gene: NA
abundance: NA
CDR3nt: TGTGCCAGCAGCCCCGACAGAGCTAACTATGGCTACACCTTC
CDR3aa: CASSPDRANYGYTF

j_gene: TRBJ2-7
v_gene: TRBV28
d_gene: TRBD2
abundance: NA
CDR3nt: TGTGCCACCAAGCATTCCGGGACTAGCGATGGCTACGAGCAGTACTTC
CDR3aa: CATKHSGTSDGYEQYF

j_gene: TRBJ1-3
v_gene: TRBV28
d_gene: NA
abundance: NA
CDR3nt: TGTGCCAGCAGTTTGCGCAGGGTCTCTGGAAACACCATATATTTT
CDR3aa: CASSLRRVSGNTIYF

j_gene: TRBJ2-7
v_gene: TRBV6-6
d_gene: TRBD1
abundance: many
CDR3nt: TGTGCCAGCAGTTTACAGGGGGGCGAGCAGTACTTC
CDR3aa: CASSLQGGEQYF

j_gene: TRBJ1-5
v_gene: TRBV6-1
d_gene: NA
abundance: NA
CDR3nt: TGTGCCAGCAGTGACAGGGGAAATAGCAATCAGCCCCAGCATTTT
CDR3aa: CASSDRGNSNQPQHF

j_gene: TRBJ2-2
v_gene: TRBV28
d_gene: NA
abundance: few
CDR3nt: TGTGCCAGCAGTTTTAGGGGCGGGGAGCTGTTTTTT
CDR3aa: CASSFRGGELFF

j_gene: TRBJ2-1
v_gene: TRBV4-2
d_gene: NA
abundance: NA
CDR3nt: TGTGCCAGCAGCCAAGAGGAAGGGAGCTACAATGAGCAGTTCTTC
CDR3aa: CASSQEEGSYNEQFF

j_gene: TRBJ2-7
v_gene: TRBV18
d_gene: NA
abundance: NA
CDR3nt: TGTGCCAGCTCACCGCCGGGAATAAGCTCCTACGAGCAGTACTTC
CDR3aa: CASSPPGISSYEQYF

j_gene: TRBJ2-7
v_gene: TRBV2
d_gene: TRBD1
abundance: NA
CDR3nt: TGTGCCAGCAAGGTCCACCGGACAGGGACCCGCGAGCAGTACTTC
CDR3aa: CASKVHRTGTREQYF

j_gene: TRBJ2-3
v_gene: TRBV10-1
d_gene: TRBD1
abundance: NA
CDR3nt: TGCGCCAGCAGTGACGCCTGGGACAGGAGAACGGATACGCAGTATTTT
CDR3aa: CASSDAWDRRTDTQYF

j_gene: TRBJ1-1
v_gene: TRBV2
d_gene: TRBD1
abundance: NA
CDR3nt: TGTGCCAGCTCCCGGACAGGAGTGAACACTGAAGCTTTCTTT
CDR3aa: CASSRTGVNTEAFF

j_gene: TRBJ2-7
v_gene: TRBV4-2
d_gene: TRBD2
abundance: NA
CDR3nt: TGTGCCAGCAGCCCTAATAGCGGGAGGGGGAACGAGCAGTACTTC
CDR3aa: CASSPNSGRGNEQYF

j_gene: TRBJ1-2
v_gene: TRBV6-5
d_gene: TRBD1
abundance: NA
CDR3nt: TGTGCCAGCAGTTCGACAGGGGTGTTCTATGGCTACACCTTC
CDR3aa: CASSSTGVFYGYTF

j_gene: TRBJ1-2
v_gene: TRBV11-2
d_gene: NA
abundance: NA
CDR3nt: TGTGCCAGCAGCTTAGGGCAGGGTGACGGCTACACCTTC
CDR3aa: CASSLGQGDGYTF

j_gene: TRBJ2-1
v_gene: TRBV6-5
d_gene: TRBD2
abundance: NA
CDR3nt: TGTGCCAGCAGCCGAACTAGCGGGAGTGGCAATGAGCAGTTCTTC
CDR3aa: CASSRTSGSGNEQFF

j_gene: TRBJ2-7
v_gene: TRBV5-6
d_gene: NA
abundance: NA
CDR3nt: TGTGCCAGCAGCTTCGCGGGGTCCTCCTACGAGCAGTACTTC
CDR3aa: CASSFAGSSYEQYF

j_gene: TRBJ2-3
v_gene: TRBV2
d_gene: TRBD2
abundance: NA
CDR3nt: TGTGCCAGCGGGCTAGCGGGAGGAGTACGCACAGATACGCAGTATTTT
CDR3aa: CASGLAGGVRTDTQYF

j_gene: TRBJ1-2
v_gene: TRBV5-6
d_gene: NA
abundance: NA
CDR3nt: TGTGCCAGCAGCTTGGCCTCAGGGGTGGGTGGCTACACCTTC
CDR3aa: CASSLASGVGGYTF

j_gene: TRBJ1-2
v_gene: TRBV19
d_gene: TRBD1
abundance: NA
CDR3nt: TGTGCCAGTAGTATTCGTGACAGGGTCCCTTATAACTATGGCTACACCTTC
CDR3aa: CASSIRDRVPYNYGYTF

j_gene: TRBJ1-3
v_gene: TRBV9
d_gene: TRBD1
abundance: NA
CDR3nt: TGTGCCAGCACCCGGGACAGGTCATCGACGGGAAACACCATATATTTT
CDR3aa: CASTRDRSSTGNTIYF

j_gene: TRBJ1-2
v_gene: TRBV7-2
d_gene: NA
abundance: medium-sized
CDR3nt: TGTGCCAGCAGCCCGTCCGGGGGCTATGGCTACACCTTC
CDR3aa: CASSPSGGYGYTF

j_gene: TRBJ1-5
v_gene: TRBV21-1
d_gene: NA
abundance: NA
CDR3nt: TGTGCCAGCAGCAAAGATCAAGACAGGGCATATGGCAATCAGCCCCAGCATTTT
CDR3aa: CASSKDQDRAYGNQPQHF

j_gene: TRBJ1-1
v_gene: TRBV6-6
d_gene: NA
abundance: NA
CDR3nt: TGTGCCAGCAGTTACAGTAATACAATGAACACTGAAGCTTTCTTT
CDR3aa: CASSYSNTMNTEAFF

j_gene: TRBJ1-1
v_gene: TRBV21-1
d_gene: NA
abundance: once
CDR3nt: TGTGCCAGCAGCAAAGAGGGGTACTGGGGGGACACTGAAGCTTTCTTT
CDR3aa: CASSKEGYWGDTEAFF

j_gene: TRBJ1-4
v_gene: TRBV4-3
d_gene: NA
abundance: NA
CDR3nt: TGCGCCAGCAGCCAACAACCAGTATCGAATGAAAAACTGTTTTTT
CDR3aa: CASSQQPVSNEKLFF

j_gene: TRBJ1-2
v_gene: TRBV19
d_gene: TRBD1
abundance: few
CDR3nt: TGTGCCAGTAGTATAGCAAAGGGACAGAGGGCCAGGGGCTACACCTTC
CDR3aa: CASSIAKGQRARGYTF